Below are 5 T cell receptor beta chains sequenced from a single sample in a study of CD4+ T cells in melanoma. The repertoire was sequenced with immunoSEQ multiplex PCR; TCRdb's copy has only in-frame clones and lacks some. The repertoire holds 15,000 to 20,000 clones, with approximately 83% as singletons. The sequencing input was cells from a culture (not recorded whether cultured in vitro). These receptors were obtained from a human donor with melanoma.

The chain links TRBV7-9 to TRBJ1-4, with D hard to call. Per germline, CDR1 SEHNR and CDR2 FQNEAQ (reference sequence). Deletions cut 3 bases from V and 0 bases from J, with 8 bases between. There are 15 residues in the CDR3. CDR3 sequence (DNA): TGTGCCAGCAGCTTGGGGAGTGCAACTAATGAAAAACTGTTTTTT. This translates into CASSLGSATNEKLFF. Filled out from reference TRBV7-9 and TRBJ1-4, the complete variable domain reads DTGVSQNPRHKITKRGQNVTFRCDPISEHNRLYWYRQTLGQGPEFLTYFQNEAQLEKSRLLSDRFSAERPKGSFSTLEIQRTEQGDSAMYLCASSLGSATNEKLFFGSGTQLSVL.

J is TRBJ1-2 and V is TRBV5-6; perhaps TRBD1 as D (5 bases). CDR1 is SGHDT and CDR2 is YYEEEE in the germline V gene. The ends were cut back, 5 bases at V and 4 bases at J, with 15 bases in the middle. This CDR3 region has 14 residues. CDR3 coding DNA: TGTGCCAGCAGTTCGGGCGGAGGGACCTATGGCTACACCTTC. As protein: CASSSGGGTYGYTF.

The V and J genes are TRBV19 and TRBJ2-7, with TRBD1 matching over 10 bases. J lost 3 bases, V lost 8 bases, and 7 bases had no gene match. This CDR3 is built from 14 residues. Germline CDR1 LNHDA, CDR2 SQIVND (reference sequence). The CDR3 is CASATTGGFYEQYF. The CDR3 bases are TGTGCCAGTGCGACGACAGGGGGCTTCTACGAGCAGTACTTC.

This clone came up a few times. The chain is built from TRBV5-6 and TRBJ1-3; 7 positions match TRBD1. Germline CDR1 is SGHDT and CDR2 is YYEEEE. This CDR3 is 16 amino acids long. J gave up 0 bases and V 4 bases, and 7 bases lay outside the gene matches. The CDR3 DNA sequence: TGTGCCAGCAGCCGACAGGACAGGAACTCTGGAAACACCATATATTTT. Translation gives CASSRQDRNSGNTIYF.

For the CDR3, the DNA is TGCGCCAGCAGCCCAGGACCTCGGGGGTTCGGTGAGACCCAGTACTTC. Translating gives CASSPGPRGFGETQYF. The chain couples TRBV4-1 to TRBJ2-5; perhaps TRBD2 as D (6 bases). V was clipped by 4 bases and J by 5 bases, with 20 bases between them. The germline V gene encodes CDR1 MGHRA and CDR2 YSYEKL. The CDR3 has 16 residues.